This T cell receptor (beta chain) is drawn from a study of cytomegalovirus exposure and HLA in healthy donors. Overall study findings and caveats: A later analysis found that most CMV-associated TCR beta chains appeared HLA-restricted. In an earlier analysis, productive rearrangement rates for most beta V segments clustered near 87% or 30%.

The CDR3 is made up of 15 amino acids. CDR1 MGHDK and CDR2 SYGVNS come from the germline V gene. The trim removed 6 bases at V and 0 bases at J, leaving 3 bases unmatched. The PCR used 60 Vbeta and 13 Jbeta primers. TCRdb keeps only in-frame clones here, not all; method: immunoSEQ multiplex PCR. This specimen shows approximately 54,000 clones; the ten leading clones hold approximately 6.8%. Comments on this clone: Its antigen is currently unknown.

The origin of this receptor is a woman between 40 and 50 years old in good health and CMV-seronegative. The material sequenced was PBMCs. The V gene is TRBV25-1, the J gene TRBJ2-2, with 8 nucleotides matching TRBD2. The CDR3 DNA reads as TGTGCCAGCAGGCCAGCGGGGGCGAACACCGGGGAGCTGTTTTTT. Residues: CASRPAGANTGELFF.